The T cell receptor (beta chain) described here comes from a study of PD-1 blockade in classical Hodgkin lymphoma. Notes on the study in general: TCR diversity at baseline was reported to be reduced in newly diagnosed patients relative to healthy donors.

This clone qualifies as medium-sized (0.01 to 0.1%). The antigen remains undetermined. This CDR3 has 12 residues. The V end lost 0 bases, the J end lost 3 bases, and 3 bases lay between the germline ends. Germline loops: CDR1 SGDLS, CDR2 YYNGEE. Some clones are missing from TCRdb's copy, which holds only in-frame ones; the method was immunoSEQ multiplex PCR. The profile shows approximately 20,000 clones, approximately 94% of them singletons. The sample's time point: newly diagnosed, previously untreated cHL patient sample. This TCR was sampled from a human donor with classical Hodgkin lymphoma. The chain recombines TRBV9 with TRBJ1-2; no definite D call. Sequenced input: peripheral blood mononuclear cells (PBMCs). The CDR3 spells CASSVGDYGYTF. The CDR3 nucleotides read TGTGCCAGCAGCGTAGGGGACTATGGCTACACCTTC.